This T cell receptor beta chain was observed in a study of cytomegalovirus exposure and HLA in healthy donors. This PCR relied on a set of 60 Vbeta primers and 13 Jbeta primers. Here immunoSEQ multiplex PCR was the method, and the copy in TCRdb shows in-frame clones only, minus some. The repertoire consists of some 170,000 clones, with approximately 82% occurring once and the leading ten covering over 2%. Whole-study findings and limits: Sequencing likely generated an artifact that appeared as a cluster of highly shared sequence variants. Cytomegalovirus association was assigned to more than 150 TCR beta chains. Later analysis identified around 15,000 TCR beta sequences associated with HLA alleles, using a false discovery rate threshold of 0.05.

V shed 6 bases and J 3 bases; nucleotides not matched to a gene: 9. Germline V gene lookup returns CDR1 MDHEN and CDR2 SYDVKM. This CDR3 is 15 amino acids long. Healthy donors of bone marrow made up the group. About this clone: Its target is not known.

Sequenced input: PBMCs. The clonotype was recovered from a woman aged 25-40 years in good health and CMV-seronegative. This rearrangement joins TRBV28 to TRBJ2-5; 8 bases fit TRBD2. CDR3 nucleotide sequence: TGTGCCAGCAGCACTCTAGGAGCGGGGGAAGAGACCCAGTACTTC. Its translation: CASSTLGAGEETQYF.